This T cell receptor (beta chain) emerged from a study of blood T cell repertoires in COVID-19. The wider study: The study drew acute and convalescent COVID-19 samples from the United States, Italy and Spain. Sample material is recorded as cDNA or gDNA derived from T cells, B-cell-depleted T cells, or PBMCs.

CDR1 and CDR2 from the germline V gene are SGHDT and YYEEEE. Trimming left V 0 bases short and J 1 base short, with 10 bases between. The CDR3 loop spans 15 amino acids. Everyone who took part was roughly 18 to 89 years old, and they came from about two dozen US areas. How the authors handled the data: It was from reference gene primer amplification that nucleated cell counts were estimated. TCRdb keeps only in-frame clones here, not all; method: immunoSEQ multiplex PCR. V and J calls and clone size are as listed in that table; D and trimming were resolved from the DNA. Among 140,000 to 150,000 clones listed, 86% were seen once.

The TCR sequence derives from a man between 50 and 59 years old who had recovered from COVID-19. The sample taken for sequencing was PBMCs or T cells enriched from blood (not recorded which). The J gene is TRBJ1-1, the V gene TRBV5-6; no definite D call. This CDR3 reads CASSLVSLRNTEAFF. As DNA, the CDR3 is TGTGCCAGCAGCTTGGTCTCACTGAGGAACACTGAAGCTTTCTTT.